The 20 T cell receptor beta chains listed next were all sequenced from one sample in a study of beta chain features in type 1 diabetes. Every bit of the isolated RNA underwent reverse transcription, so sequencing read expressed TCRB transcripts. Sequenced by immunoSEQ multiplex PCR; TCRdb stores in-frame clones only, minus some. The profile shows roughly 300,000 clones, roughly 8% of them singletons. Sequences were obtained from central memory CD4+ T cells from blood. Receptors were obtained from a young woman in good health.

The J gene is TRBJ2-7, the V gene TRBV7-6; D perhaps matches TRBD1 (5 bases). The CDR3 is 15 amino acids. V was cut by 1 base and J by 4 bases, with 14 bases left in between. Germline CDR1 reads SGHVS; CDR2 reads FNYEAQ. CDR3 in DNA: TGTGCCAGCAGCTTAGGGTCAGGGTCGAATTACGAGCAGTACTTC. It is translated as CASSLGSGSNYEQYF.

Details on this clone: Germline is not matched at one junction end, which may reflect a read error. The chain carries TRBV7-7 and TRBJ2-5, with TRBD1 matching over 10 bases. The CDR3 loop spans 15 amino acids. CDR1 is SSHAT and CDR2 is FNYEAQ in the germline V gene (reference sequence). In nucleotides, the CDR3 is TGTGCTAGCAGCTTAGACAGGGGGCGCGGAGAGACCCAGTACTTC. The encoded protein is CASSLDRGRGETQYF.

The sample holds a few counts of this clone. The CDR3 bases are TGTGCCAGCAGTGAGTCAGGAAAGCTGTTTTTT. Translating it yields CASSESGKLFF. The gene calls are TRBV6-4 and TRBJ2-2; no definite D call. The CDR3 loop spans 11 amino acids. The germline V gene encodes CDR1 MRHNA and CDR2 SNTAGT. V dropped 3 bases and J dropped 12 bases, with 8 bases sitting between them.

The V and J genes are TRBV7-8 and TRBJ2-1; 8 bases map to TRBD1. V was clipped by 2 bases and J by 0 bases; unmatched bases: 15. The germline V gene has CDR1 SGHVS and CDR2 FQNEAQ. The CDR3 runs to 20 residues. The CDR3 loop reads CASSLSGRRTGPSSYNEQFF. Written as DNA, the CDR3 is TGTGCCAGCAGCTTATCGGGGCGGAGGACAGGGCCTAGCTCCTACAATGAGCAGTTCTTC.

This clone was recorded many times. This chain connects TRBV2 to TRBJ2-3, with a possible D match to TRBD1 (5 bases). The germline gives CDR1 SNHLY, CDR2 FYNNEI. The CDR3 totals 14 residues. V shed 6 bases and J shed 1 base, with 11 bases lying between them. CDR3 nucleotides: TGTGCCAGCAGAAACAGGCCAGGCACAGATACGCAGTATTTT. As protein: CASRNRPGTDTQYF.

CDR3 residues: CASSFTGTSTDTQYF. CDR3 in DNA: TGTGCCAGCAGCTTTACAGGGACCAGCACAGATACGCAGTATTTT. The J gene is TRBJ2-3, the V gene TRBV7-9; D possibly corresponds to TRBD1 (6 bases). Per germline, CDR1 SEHNR and CDR2 FQNEAQ (reference sequence). The CDR3 has 15 residues. Trimming stripped 3 bases from V and 0 bases from J, with 10 bases between.

The V gene is TRBV28, the J gene TRBJ2-7; TRBD1 matches at 8 bases. This CDR3 has 15 amino acids. The germline CDR1 and CDR2 sequences are MDHEN and SYDVKM. The J segment lost 3 bases and the V segment lost 4 bases, leaving 8 bases of the junction unmatched. The DNA for the CDR3 is TGTGCCAGCAGTTCCGGGGGACAGGCATACTACGAGCAGTACTTC. It translates to CASSSGGQAYYEQYF.

This clone was counted only a few times. The chain links TRBV11-2 to TRBJ1-4; D is unresolved. The CDR3 contains 14 residues. V lost 1 base and J lost 7, with 10 bases in between. Germline values: CDR1 SGHAT, CDR2 FQNNGV. In nucleotides, the CDR3 is TGTGCCAGCAGCTTAGTTTTGGCGTCTGAAAAACTGTTTTTT. Encoded protein: CASSLVLASEKLFF. Looking up the rest from reference TRBV11-2 and TRBJ1-4 gives the full variable domain: EAGVAQSPRYKIIEKRQSVAFWCNPISGHATLYWYQQILGQGPKLLIQFQNNGVVDDSQLPKDRFSAERLKGVDSTLKIQPAKLEDSAVYLCASSLVLASEKLFFGSGTQLSVL.

This chain connects TRBV27 to TRBJ2-1; 7 bases align to TRBD2. V shed 7 bases and J 1 base; nucleotides not matched to a gene: 4. CDR1 and CDR2 from the germline V gene are MNHEY and SMNVEV (reference sequence). The CDR3 has 14 residues. The CDR3 loop is CASIGGSSYNEQFF. Here the CDR3 DNA reads TGTGCCAGCATCGGCGGGAGTTCCTACAATGAGCAGTTCTTC.

This sequence joins TRBV18 and TRBJ2-2, with TRBD1 matching 7 bases. The V and J ends lost 3 bases and 4 bases, in that order; junction bases with no gene match: 2. CDR1 is KGHSH, CDR2 LQKENI, per germline. This CDR3 has 14 residues. CDR3 amino acids: CASSPGQTTGELFF. The CDR3 region has the DNA TGTGCCAGCTCACCGGGACAGACCACCGGGGAGCTGTTTTTT.

The chain couples TRBV29-1 to TRBJ2-3, with 11 bases that match TRBD2. The CDR3 spans 15 residues. Looked up from germline, CDR1 is SQVTM and CDR2 is ANQGSEA. Trimming removed 4 bases from V and 2 bases from J; junction bases left unmatched: 5. In DNA form, the CDR3 reads TGCAGCGTTGCGACTAGCGGGATTATCACAGATACGCAGTATTTT. Its protein is CSVATSGIITDTQYF.

This clone came up once. DNA for the CDR3: TGCGCCAGCAGCCCCCGACAGGGGAACACCGGGGAGCTGTTTTTT. Its protein product is CASSPRQGNTGELFF. This sequence joins TRBV4-3 and TRBJ2-2, with 7 bases aligning to TRBD1. CDR1 and CDR2 (germline): LGHNA, YSLEER. The CDR3 covers 15 residues. Losses at the gene ends were 4 bases for V and 1 base for J; bases not matched to a gene: 3.

The rearrangement uses TRBV9 and TRBJ2-6; TRBD1 might be the D (7 bases). Trimming took off 7 bases at V and 0 bases at J, with 17 bases between the two ends. Germline lookup yields CDR1 SGDLS and CDR2 YYNGEE. The CDR3 contains 17 residues. The CDR3 bases are TGTGCCAGCGGGCGGGACAGCCATAGCTCTGGGGCCAACGTCCTGACTTTC. Its translation: CASGRDSHSSGANVLTF.

Remarks on this clone: Other DNA sequences within the sample encode an identical CDR3. V is TRBV29-1 and J is TRBJ1-1, with 8 bases fitting TRBD1. The V gene's germline CDR1 is SQVTM and CDR2 ANQGSEA. This CDR3 comprises 15 residues. V gave up 5 bases and J gave up 10 bases; unmatched junction bases: 18. The DNA of the CDR3 is TGCAGCGTTCTTAAGGACAGGGCCGAGGTAACAGCAGCTTTCTTT. Its translation: CSVLKDRAEVTAAFF.

The chain links TRBV2 to TRBJ1-4, with TRBD1 as a possible D gene (5 bases). V lost 0 bases to trimming and J lost 5 bases, with 16 bases between them. Germline V gene data show CDR1 as SNHLY and CDR2 as FYNNEI. This CDR3 region has 17 residues. CDR3 nucleotides: TGTGCCAGCAGTGAAGCGGGAACAGGACTTCAGAATGAAAAACTGTTTTTT. Amino acids: CASSEAGTGLQNEKLFF.

This clone was observed many times. The genes are TRBV4-3 and TRBJ1-4; a weak D match, TRBD1 (5 bases). CDR1 LGHNA and CDR2 YSLEER come from the germline V gene. The CDR3 spans 13 residues. V was cut by 0 bases and J by 10 bases, with 9 bases left in between. The DNA for the CDR3 is TGCGCCAGCAGCCAAGACAGGGAGCGAAAACTGTTTTTT. This gives the protein CASSQDRERKLFF.

This clone showed up just a few times. V usage is TRBV4-3 and J usage is TRBJ1-4, with a weak D call TRBD1 (5 bases). V was shortened by 0 bases and J by 4 bases, with 15 bases between the two germline ends. This CDR3 has 17 residues. Germline V lookup: CDR1 LGHNA, CDR2 YSLEER. CDR3 protein: CASSQDGRGRINEKLFF. CDR3 coding DNA: TGCGCCAGCAGCCAAGATGGGCGGGGACGGATTAATGAAAAACTGTTTTTT.

This clone was found many times. The CDR3 nucleotides read TGTGCCAGCAGCACCCCTAGACCCGGGGCCAACGTCCTGACTTTC. Protein sequence: CASSTPRPGANVLTF. The chain employs TRBV11-2 and TRBJ2-6; D is ambiguous. Germline-derived CDR1 and CDR2 are SGHAT and FQNNGV. There are 15 residues in the CDR3. V gave up 5 bases and J gave up 4 bases, with 12 bases separating them.

This clone has more than one count but fewer than ten. The chain is built from TRBV9 and TRBJ2-5; TRBD1 matches 9 bases. The V gene end was trimmed by 3 bases and the J gene end by 5 bases; junction bases not matched to a gene: 8. This CDR3 has 15 amino acids. CDR1 and CDR2 (germline): SGDLS, YYNGEE. In nucleotides, the CDR3 is TGTGCCAGCAGCGAGGGACAGGGTCAGGGGGAGACCCAGTACTTC. This sequence encodes CASSEGQGQGETQYF.

This clone has only a few counts. The chain links TRBV4-1 to TRBJ1-3, with no clear D. CDR1 MGHRA and CDR2 YSYEKL come from the germline V gene. CDR3 length equals 14 residues. Trimming removed 3 bases from V and 0 bases from J, with 6 bases in between. The CDR3 region has the DNA TGCGCCAGCAGCCAGACACACTCTGGAAACACCATATATTTT. Translating gives CASSQTHSGNTIYF.